This TCR beta chain came from a study of blood T cell repertoires in COVID-19. Per the germline V gene, CDR1 is SGHKS and CDR2 is YYEKEE (reference sequence). This CDR3 spans 15 amino acids. Trimming left V 6 bases short and J 1 base short, with 14 bases between. Method: immunoSEQ multiplex PCR; TCRdb's copy keeps in-frame clones and lacks some. This table holds around 230,000 clones, roughly 89% found once. Enrollees, about 18 to 90 years old, lived in around 23 US areas. Input material: PBMCs or T cells enriched from blood (not recorded which). The TCR sequence derives from a woman aged 40 to 50 with acute COVID-19. The J gene is TRBJ1-5, the V gene TRBV5-5, with TRBD1 as a possible D gene (6 bases). CDR3 DNA: TGTGCCAGCAAACCAGGGGCAGGGAGCAATCAGCCCCAGCATTTT. As protein: CASKPGAGSNQPQHF.